This is a list of T cell receptor beta chains from one sample in a study of blood T cell repertoires in COVID-19. Generated by immunoSEQ multiplex PCR, the TCRdb table keeps only in-frame clones and is missing some. The table records about 170,000 clones, 83% of them present only once. The sequencing input was peripheral blood. The source is a woman of 80 years or more with acute or convalescent COVID-19. CDR3s include the opening cysteine and the closing phenylalanine or tryptophan.

cdr3_aa cdr3_length j_call v_call
CASSPLVQGSDTQYF 15 TRBJ2-3 TRBV18
CASSDPASGKGSGADTQYF 19 TRBJ2-3 TRBV2
CASSSAGGEGETQYF 15 TRBJ2-5 TRBV7-2
CASRPPRRSGELFF 14 TRBJ2-2 TRBV11-3
CASSEATGGTGELFF 15 TRBJ2-2 TRBV6-1
CASSPGPGQGIYEQYF 16 TRBJ2-7 TRBV5-1
CASSPERTGRLFF 13 TRBJ2-2 TRBV6-5
CASSLYRVVNTEAFF 15 TRBJ1-1 TRBV7-2
CASSLRTGMNYGYTF 15 TRBJ1-2 TRBV5-1
CASSDSGITGELFF 14 TRBJ2-2 TRBV11-1
CASSSTGVAYEQYF 14 TRBJ2-7 TRBV7-9
CASSGQFSSYEQYF 14 TRBJ2-7 TRBV6-2/TRBV6-3
CASSLGGPSGRYNEQFF 17 TRBJ2-1 TRBV5-4
CASSSTGVNTEAFF 14 TRBJ1-1 TRBV5-1
CASSLGHPGETQYF 14 TRBJ2-5 TRBV28
CASSPTWTAANSPLHF 16 TRBJ1-6 TRBV9
CASRGAGENSPLHF 14 TRBJ1-6 TRBV19
CSASTRDRGSADTQYF 16 TRBJ2-3 TRBV20-1
CASRLGDIQPQHF 13 TRBJ1-5 TRBV6-5
CATSDSPGVRNTGELFF 17 TRBJ2-2 TRBV24-1
CASSDVRDRVSGEQPQHF 18 TRBJ1-5 TRBV6-4
CSVEGRGDTEAFF 13 TRBJ1-1 TRBV29-1
CASSLAAYRNSPLHF 15 TRBJ1-6 TRBV7-8
CASSSYHPGELFF 13 TRBJ2-2 TRBV5-6
CASGLSGYTIYF 12 TRBJ1-3 TRBV12-5
CASSTPGQGGYNEQFF 16 TRBJ2-1 TRBV19
CASSQEVLAGGNLQFF 16 TRBJ2-1 TRBV4-3
CASSATGRETQYF 13 TRBJ2-5 TRBV19
CASSQVQGAGGYTF 14 TRBJ1-2 TRBV3-1/TRBV3-2
CASRAGGEETQYF 13 TRBJ2-5 TRBV3-1/TRBV3-2
CASSYSEPGGTEAFF 15 TRBJ1-1 TRBV6-2/TRBV6-3
CASSPRGGALMDIQYF 16 TRBJ2-4 TRBV5-1
CASSLIRDSPNTEAFF 16 TRBJ1-1 TRBV5-1
CASSLAGQVNEKLFF 15 TRBJ1-4 TRBV28
CASRPNRDHEQYF 13 TRBJ2-7 TRBV5-1
CAGRRLSGANVLTF 14 TRBJ2-6 TRBV2
CASTTQGVDTGELFF 15 TRBJ2-2 TRBV19
CASSSPGIQYF 11 TRBJ2-4 TRBV28
CASSQDVETQYF 12 TRBJ2-5 TRBV3-1/TRBV3-2
CASSQAGGIAGEETQYF 17 TRBJ2-5 TRBV4-1
CSARTGIYEQYF 12 TRBJ2-7 TRBV29-1
CASSGQQPQHF 11 TRBJ1-5 TRBV28
CASSSFRSPNQPQHF 15 TRBJ1-5 TRBV19
CASSLGTGSSYEQYF 15 TRBJ2-7 TRBV5-1
CASSSGGFEQFF 12 TRBJ2-1 TRBV5-6
CASSSPGLATRVNEQFF 17 TRBJ2-1 TRBV5-8
CASSRIAGGGGELFF 15 TRBJ2-2 TRBV7-9
CASNLVRAGNTIYF 14 TRBJ1-3 TRBV2
CASSEYSGRGYEQYF 15 TRBJ2-7 TRBV25-1
CAVGTGPYEQYF 12 TRBJ2-7 TRBV30
CASSSSGTGRTEKLFF 16 TRBJ1-4 TRBV6-5